This T cell receptor (beta chain) was captured in a study of T-cell reconstitution after alpha-beta-depleted transplantation in children. The study, taken as a whole, reports: Expanded graft clones numbering several hundred reportedly gave rise to alpha-beta T cells about two months after transplant. The origin of high day-60 TCRbeta diversity in some patients lay in surviving recipient T cells and thymic progenitors. Newly produced T cells mostly provided counts and TCRbeta diversity after one year, as hyperexpanded clones declined.

The TCRbeta library incorporated unique molecular identifiers. TCRdb reprocessed the PCR reads with MiXCR, giving one entry per CDR3 protein. The sample records some 220,000 distinct CDR3 sequences, roughly a tenth being singletons. The CDR3 is made up of 11 amino acids. The ends were cut back, 5 bases at V and 6 bases at J, with 7 bases in the middle. Germline lookup yields CDR1 PRHDT and CDR2 FYEKMQ (reference sequence). This clonotype has only one observation. Its target is unknown. Sequenced here: PBMCs, sampled before TCRalphabeta/CD19-depleted stem cell transplant. The V gene is TRBV13, the J gene TRBJ1-1; D not certain. This clonotype was sampled from a child less than two years old with acute myeloid leukemia, due to receive a stem cell transplant. The CDR3 reads CASSREAEAFF. Here the CDR3 DNA reads TGTGCCAGCAGCCGGGAGGCTGAAGCTTTCTTT.